Shown below are 2 T cell receptor beta chains from a single sample sequenced in a study of vaccination effects on CD4 cells after COVID-19. Generated by immunoSEQ multiplex PCR, the TCRdb table keeps only in-frame clones and is missing some. The top ten clones hold over 15% of a sample with some 38,000 clones, about 78% of them seen once. Their antigens remain unidentified. Peptide-pool stimulation followed by sequencing identified expanded antigen-specific CD4+ clonotypes in the ViraFEST assay. Culture proceeded for approximately 9 days, and CD4+ T cells were then isolated. This person caught SARS-CoV-2 sometime from March to December 2020, and PCR testing confirmed the infection. Sequencing used CD4+ T cells from PBMCs cultured with HCoV-NL63 spike peptides, obtained before COVID-19 vaccination. Receptors originate from a human donor who had a prior SARS-CoV-2 infection.

The V call is TRBV5-1, the J call TRBJ2-7; 9 bases are shared with TRBD1. The V segment lost 4 bases and the J segment 5 bases; nucleotides outside the gene matches: 10. The CDR3 runs 15 residues. CDR1 is SGHRS and CDR2 is YFSETQ in the germline V gene. The CDR3 bases are TGCGCCAGCAGCCGGGGACAGGGCTCCGGGGACGAGCAGTACTTC. Amino acids: CASSRGQGSGDEQYF.

J is TRBJ1-3 and V is TRBV5-1; tentative D call: TRBD1 (5 bases). V was cut by 2 bases and J by 2 bases, with 8 bases left in between. Germline values: CDR1 SGHRS, CDR2 YFSETQ. The CDR3 consists of 14 residues. The CDR3 sequence: CASSFQGAGNTIYF. The DNA of the CDR3 is TGCGCCAGCAGCTTCCAGGGTGCTGGAAACACCATATATTTT.